This T cell receptor beta chain was sequenced during a study of T-cell reconstitution after alpha-beta-depleted transplantation in children. Unique molecular identifiers were incorporated into the prepared TCRbeta library. TCRdb reprocessed the PCR reads with MiXCR, giving one entry per CDR3 protein. In the table there are approximately 270,000 distinct CDR3 sequences, roughly 9.5% of which are singletons. This clonotype was recorded a few times. The sequencing here drew on PBMCs from the stem cell graft donor, taken from the stem cell graft. The receptor comes from a human donor who donated a stem cell graft to a child with SCID.

This CDR3 reads CATSDPGGAVTGELFF. CDR3 nucleotides: TGTGCCACCAGTGACCCAGGGGGCGCGGTAACCGGGGAGCTGTTTTTT. V gene TRBV24-1 combines with J gene TRBJ2-2; 8 positions match TRBD1. With V trimmed by 4 bases and J by 5 bases, 8 bases remained unmatched. Per the germline V gene, CDR1 is KGHDR and CDR2 is SFDVKD. This CDR3 is built from 16 residues.